The 17 T cell receptor beta chains presented below share a single source sample, sequenced in a study of radiation and T cells in renal cell carcinoma. The time point was: baseline pretreatment blood. The treatment here: 15 Gy SBRT to primary tumor, nephrectomy 4 weeks later. Sequencing used immunoSEQ multiplex PCR; TCRdb keeps in-frame clones, though not all of them. Of some 100,000 clones listed, 82% are singletons. Specimen: blood, collected from a patient whose treatment included radiotherapy and nephrectomy. The receptors stem from a man between 60 and 70 years old with renal cell carcinoma.

The V call is TRBV5-1, the J call TRBJ2-2; 7 bases fit TRBD2. V trimming: 4 bases; J trimming: 8 bases; junction bases outside the gene matches: 5. The CDR3 sequence is 13 residues long. Per germline, CDR1 SGHRS and CDR2 YFSETQ. The CDR3 bases are TGCGCCAGCAGCCCCGCGGGAGTGGGGGAGCTGTTTTTT. The encoded protein is CASSPAGVGELFF.

This chain joins TRBV23-1 and TRBJ2-4; D tentatively reads TRBD1 or TRBD2 (5 bases each). TRBV23-1 is known as an ORF, though its function is uncertain. Between the trimmed V and J ends, which lost 0 bases and 0 bases, there was a span of 9 bases. CDR3 length: 16 amino acids. The CDR3 region is CASSQSGRKAKNIQYF. CDR3 sequence (DNA): TGCGCCAGCAGTCAATCGGGACGAAAAGCCAAAAACATTCAGTACTTC.

The chain couples TRBV4-3 to TRBJ1-2; D gene ambiguous. CDR3 size: 15 residues. The germline gives CDR1 LGHNA, CDR2 YSLEER. With 1 base removed from V and 6 bases from J, the gap between germline ends came to 15 bases. CDR3 amino acids: CASSQARDRLDGYTF. The DNA for the CDR3 is TGCGCCAGCAGCCAAGCGCGGGATAGGCTAGATGGCTACACCTTC.

The genes are TRBV18 and TRBJ1-5; TRBD1 agrees at 8 bases. V shed 2 bases and J 3 bases; nucleotides not matched to a gene: 3. This CDR3 comprises 15 residues. Germline CDR1 KGHSH, CDR2 LQKENI. As DNA, the CDR3 is TGTGCCAGCTCACCAGGGACAGGCCTCAATCAGCCCCAGCATTTT. This encodes CASSPGTGLNQPQHF.

The chain joins TRBV7-9 to TRBJ2-3; D unclear. The CDR3 length is 17 residues. Germline V gene lookup returns CDR1 SEHNR and CDR2 FQNEAQ (reference sequence). V lost 1 base and J lost 2, with 16 bases in between. Here the CDR3 DNA reads TGTGCCAGCAGCTTAGGGGTTGGTTCTCGGACCACAGATACGCAGTATTTT. Translation: CASSLGVGSRTTDTQYF.

J is TRBJ2-7 and V is TRBV7-2, with D maybe TRBD1 (5 bases). This CDR3 has 14 residues. V lost 1 base, J lost 3 bases, and 10 bases lay in between. Germline CDR1 reads SGHTA; CDR2 reads FQGNSA. CDR3 in amino acids: CASSLVGVGYEQYF. DNA of the CDR3: TGTGCCAGCAGCTTAGTAGGGGTAGGCTACGAGCAGTACTTC. Together with reference TRBV7-2 and TRBJ2-7, the CDR3 gives the full variable domain: GAGVSQSPSNKVTEKGKDVELRCDPISGHTALYWYRQSLGQGLEFLIYFQGNSAPDKSGLPSDRFSAERTGGSVSTLTIQRTQQEDSAVYLCASSLVGVGYEQYFGPGTRLTVT.

This clone came up a few times. The chain recombines TRBV5-1 with TRBJ1-2, with 7 bases aligning to TRBD1. Germline assignment: CDR1 SGHRS and CDR2 YFSETQ. This CDR3 comprises 14 residues. V gave up 4 bases and J gave up 2 bases; unmatched junction bases: 5. In nucleotides, the CDR3 is TGCGCCAGCAGCCCCCGGGACAGAAACTATGGCTACACCTTC. Translation gives CASSPRDRNYGYTF.

This chain joins TRBV7-9 and TRBJ1-2; D remains ambiguous. The CDR3 runs to 14 residues. V lost 2 bases and J lost 8, with 15 bases in between. Germline V lookup: CDR1 SEHNR, CDR2 FQNEAQ (reference sequence). The CDR3 spells CASSLNGIRWGYTF. CDR3 in DNA: TGTGCCAGCAGCTTAAACGGTATTCGGTGGGGCTACACCTTC. Together with reference TRBV7-9 and TRBJ1-2, the CDR3 gives the full variable domain: DTGVSQNPRHKITKRGQNVTFRCDPISEHNRLYWYRQTLGQGPEFLTYFQNEAQLEKSRLLSDRFSAERPKGSFSTLEIQRTEQGDSAMYLCASSLNGIRWGYTFGSGTRLTVV.

This chain joins TRBV5-1 and TRBJ2-7, with TRBD2 matching 13 bases. CDR1 is SGHRS, CDR2 YFSETQ, per germline. With 4 bases clipped from V and 2 bases from J, the junction kept 9 bases outside the gene matches. The CDR3 is made up of 17 amino acids. The CDR3 coding sequence is TGCGCCAGCAGCCCCAGGGTTGGGACTAGCGGGACCTACGAGCAGTACTTC. It translates to CASSPRVGTSGTYEQYF.

The V and J genes are TRBV28 and TRBJ2-1, with D perhaps TRBD1 or TRBD2 (6 bases each). The ends were cut back, 8 bases at V and 12 bases at J, with 14 bases in the middle. CDR3 length equals 11 residues. CDR1 is MDHEN, CDR2 SYDVKM, per germline. This CDR3 reads CASDGGLAQFF. CDR3 DNA: TGTGCCAGCGATGGGGGGCTAGCGCAGTTCTTC.

The rearrangement uses TRBV6-5 and TRBJ1-4; no definite D call. The germline CDR1 and CDR2 sequences are MNHEY and SVGAGI. The CDR3 consists of 15 residues. Trimming stripped 5 bases from V and 8 bases from J, with 18 bases between. CDR3 nucleotide sequence: TGTGCCAGCAGTCCCGCCCGAAGGCTGATCGAAAAACTGTTTTTT. It yields the protein CASSPARRLIEKLFF.

The V call is TRBV11-3, the J call TRBJ2-2; D might be TRBD2 (5 bases). This CDR3 is built from 14 residues. Germline CDR1 reads SGHNT; CDR2 reads YENEEA. V lost 5 bases, J lost 6 bases, and 13 bases lay in between. CDR3 DNA: TGTGCCAGCAGCCCCTCGCGAGGGTCCGGGGAGCTGTTTTTT. Its protein is CASSPSRGSGELFF.

This clone was detected a few times. V usage is TRBV21-1 and J usage is TRBJ1-1; the listed D gene, TRBD1, was not tested against the DNA. TRBV21-1 counts as a pseudogene. The CDR3 consists of 18 residues. CDR3 nucleotide sequence: TGTGCCAGCAGCAAAGCGCTTTGGCAGGGGGTCCAGAACACTGAAGCTTTCTTT. This codes for CASSKALWQGVQNTEAFF.

J is TRBJ1-1 and V is TRBV9; D uncertain. V shed 0 bases and J shed 1 base, with 4 bases lying between them. The CDR3 length is 13 residues. CDR1 SGDLS and CDR2 YYNGEE come from the germline V gene. CDR3 DNA: TGTGCCAGCAGCGTAGAACCGAACACTGAAGCTTTCTTT. Residues: CASSVEPNTEAFF.

This clone showed up many times. The chain is built from TRBV5-1 and TRBJ2-3; no definite D call. Germline V gene sequence: CDR1 SGHRS, CDR2 YFSETQ. The V end lost 0 bases, the J end lost 0 bases, and 8 bases lay between the germline ends. The CDR3 contains 15 residues. The CDR3 DNA follows: TGCGCCAGCAGCTTGGAGCGACCTAGCACAGATACGCAGTATTTT. Protein: CASSLERPSTDTQYF.

CDR3 in DNA: TGCAGCGTTGAGAGTGATCGGAGCTACGAGCAGTACTTC. Protein sequence: CSVESDRSYEQYF. The rearrangement joins TRBV29-1 to TRBJ2-7; D unclear. V was shortened by 3 bases and J by 3 bases, with 12 bases between the two germline ends. The CDR3 runs to 13 residues. CDR1 SQVTM and CDR2 ANQGSEA come from the germline V gene.

The chain combines TRBV28 with TRBJ2-7; 8 nucleotides line up with TRBD1. V lost 4 bases, J lost 5 bases, and 1 base stayed unmatched. The V gene's germline CDR1 is MDHEN and CDR2 SYDVKM. CDR3 size: 12 residues. The CDR3 spells CASSSDRDEQYF. CDR3 nucleotides: TGTGCCAGCAGTTCGGACAGGGACGAGCAGTACTTC.